Sequencing of this TCR beta chain was carried out in a study of OX40 agonist ivuxolimab in advanced cancers. About this clone itself: As yet, its antigen is unknown.

Deletions cut 5 bases from V and 0 bases from J, with 13 bases between. Germline V CDR1 and CDR2: SGHAT, FQNNGV. The CDR3 covers 15 residues. General study points: Clonal expansion by week 6 occurred in CD4+ and CD8+ blood T cells (at 0.1 to 3.0 mg/kg).

It was autoimmune disease history or systemic immunosuppression that excluded patients. Blood specimens came from baseline, cycle 4 day 1, and cycle 7 day 1. TCRdb's table, derived via immunoSEQ multiplex PCR, lists solely in-frame clones and lacks some. The table records tens of thousands of clones, roughly 94% of them present only once. The material was CD4+ or CD8+ T cells sorted from blood, obtained in a trial of the OX40 agonist ivuxolimab. The origin of this receptor is an adult with an advanced solid tumor such as melanoma, head and neck, liver or kidney cancer. This sequence joins TRBV11-2 and TRBJ1-1, with D possibly matching TRBD1 (6 bases). The CDR3 is CASSPGQPMNTEAFF. CDR3 nucleotide sequence: TGTGCCAGCAGCCCCGGACAGCCTATGAACACTGAAGCTTTCTTT.